This T cell receptor (beta chain) was documented in a study of cytomegalovirus exposure and HLA in healthy donors. Study-wide results and limits: Most TCR beta V segments were productive about 90% or about 30% of the time in an earlier analysis.

On this clone itself: Its specificity is not known.

Germline V gene lookup returns CDR1 LGHNA and CDR2 YSLEER. Trimming cost V 0 bases and J 4 bases, with 12 bases left between them. The CDR3 has 15 amino acids. With 60 Vbeta and 13 Jbeta primers, the PCR was carried out. TCRdb's table, derived via immunoSEQ multiplex PCR, lists solely in-frame clones and lacks some. The sample lists 150,000 to 200,000 clones; approximately 80% were seen once. Sequencing input: PBMCs. This TCR was recovered from a woman aged 18-29 years in good health and CMV-seronegative. This chain links TRBV4-3 with TRBJ1-2; maybe TRBD1 (5 bases). This CDR3 reads CASSQDNGGRYGYTF. The CDR3 nucleotides are TGCGCCAGCAGCCAAGATAACGGGGGACGCTATGGCTACACCTTC.